This entry features one TCR beta chain sequence. Antigen unknown. This entry comes from a study of PD-1 blockade in mismatch repair-deficient tumors. Every patient had mismatch repair deficiency by PCR or immunohistochemistry. TCR sequencing covered a few patients who responded to pembrolizumab. V gave up 4 bases and J gave up 3 bases, with 10 bases separating them. The CDR3 contains 13 residues. Germline CDR1 is MNHNY and CDR2 is SVGAGI (reference sequence). The study's findings and limits: Rapid post-treatment expansion, then contraction, generally preceding radiologic response, marked tumor-resident clones.

Libraries were prepared by immunoSEQ multiplex PCR; TCRdb keeps only in-frame clonotypes and omits some of them. The table includes 100,000 to 150,000 clones, approximately 86% detected once. Sequencing used peripheral blood, obtained 44 weeks after starting pembrolizumab. The receptor was derived from an adult with mismatch repair-deficient cancer. The chain employs TRBV6-6 and TRBJ2-7; TRBD1 might be the D (6 bases). CDR3 in amino acids: CASSSYRDYEQYF. Here the CDR3 DNA reads TGTGCCAGCAGTTCCTACAGGGACTACGAGCAGTACTTC.